Following are 17 T cell receptor beta chains from one sample sequenced in a study of monozygotic twins with inflammatory bowel disease. No DNA is given; TCRdb re-called the 5' RACE reads and lists each CDR3 protein once. The sample holds more than 300,000 distinct CDR3 sequences. Input material: blood. The receptors shown here come from a human donor with ulcerative colitis or Crohn's disease, or a healthy co-twin of an affected twin (not recorded which).

The CDR3: CASIKSPNEAFF. The chain couples TRBV7-9 to TRBJ1-1. The CDR3 is 12 residues long. Germline CDR1 reads SEHNR; CDR2 reads FQNEAQ (reference sequence).

The rearrangement links TRBV7-2 to TRBJ1-3. The germline gives CDR1 SGHTA, CDR2 FQGNSA. The CDR3 spans 16 residues. CDR3 sequence: CASSLVSARSGNTIYF.

The genes are TRBV9 and TRBJ2-2; TCRdb proposes TRBD2, but this gene call is untestable without DNA. Germline CDR1 and CDR2: SGDLS and YYNGEE. There are 16 residues in the CDR3. The CDR3 protein is CASSVWTSGGPGELFF.

The chain has TRBV11-1 and TRBJ2-6; there is no DNA to check the TCRdb D call of TRBD1. The germline V gene has CDR1 SGHAT and CDR2 FQDESV (reference sequence). This CDR3 contains 20 residues. The CDR3 reads CASSLAGRQSTSTGANVLTF.

The chain combines TRBV6-1 with TRBJ2-1; TCRdb gives TRBD1 as the D gene, but with no DNA this cannot be confirmed. The CDR3 spans 16 residues. CDR1 and CDR2 from the germline V gene are MNHNS and SASEGT. CDR3 sequence reads: CASSQGQGPSYNEQFF.

This chain links TRBV5-1 with TRBJ1-2. The CDR3 totals 18 residues. The V gene's germline CDR1 is SGHRS and CDR2 YFSETQ. The CDR3 protein is CASSLDGRNPTNNYGYTF.

The chain couples TRBV11-2 to TRBJ2-7; TCRdb's D call of TRBD1 is untestable without DNA. The CDR3 loop spans 15 amino acids. The germline V gene encodes CDR1 SGHAT and CDR2 FQNNGV. The CDR3 here is CASSSNRVRSYEQYF.

The V gene is TRBV6-1, the J gene TRBJ1-6; the TCRdb call, TRBD1, lacks DNA for checking. The CDR3 runs 14 residues. CDR1 is MNHNS, CDR2 SASEGT, per germline. The CDR3: CASIAGGRNSPLHF.

This chain uses TRBV7-2 with TRBJ2-7; the TCRdb D gene call, TRBD1, has no DNA to confirm it. This CDR3 comprises 17 residues. CDR1 SGHTA and CDR2 FQGNSA come from the germline V gene. CDR3 protein: CASSLLGQGVQSYEQYF. Based on the CDR3 plus reference TRBV7-2 and TRBJ2-7, the full variable domain is GAGVSQSPSNKVTEKGKDVELRCDPISGHTALYWYRQSLGQGLEFLIYFQGNSAPDKSGLPSDRFSAERTGGSVSTLTIQRTQQEDSAVYLCASSLLGQGVQSYEQYFGPGTRLTVT.

The rearrangement links TRBV4-1 to TRBJ1-5. CDR1 is MGHRA, CDR2 YSYEKL, per germline. The CDR3 extends over 16 amino acids. CDR3 sequence reads: CASSQTSGTSNQPQHF.

The chain carries TRBV5-8 and TRBJ1-4. CDR1 is SGHTS and CDR2 is YDEGEE in the germline V gene. The CDR3 extends over 16 amino acids. The CDR3 region is CASSRTWVATNEKLFF.

This chain links TRBV7-2 with TRBJ1-2. The germline V gene has CDR1 SGHTA and CDR2 FQGNSA. CDR3 length equals 13 residues. The CDR3: CASTQAGFYGYTF.

V usage is TRBV30 and J usage is TRBJ1-1; TCRdb's D call, TRBD1, is unchecked because there is no DNA. Germline CDR1 reads GTSNPN; CDR2 reads SVGIG (reference sequence). The CDR3 totals 13 residues. The CDR3 spells CAWSPDRDLEAFF.

This sequence joins TRBV4-2 and TRBJ2-7; TCRdb proposes TRBD1, but this gene call is untestable without DNA. The germline CDR1 and CDR2 sequences are LGHNA and YNFKEQ. The CDR3 runs 16 residues. CDR3 sequence: CASSQEGRGTSYEQYF.

The chain carries TRBV4-3 and TRBJ1-2; TCRdb's assignment of TRBD1 cannot be checked, as there is no DNA. Germline V lookup: CDR1 LGHNA, CDR2 YSLEER. The CDR3 totals 17 residues. The chain's CDR3 is CASSQTVGGQGAYGYTF.

The chain couples TRBV20-1 to TRBJ2-5; TCRdb's D call, TRBD2, is unchecked because there is no DNA. The CDR3 has 16 amino acids. Germline assignment: CDR1 DFQATT and CDR2 SNEGSKA (reference sequence). The CDR3 is CSAPTGPTSSEETQYF.

The CDR3 here is CASSIRQGRLGTEAFF. This chain uses TRBV12-3 or TRBV12-4 with TRBJ1-1; as DNA is missing, the TRBD1 call by TCRdb cannot be tested. The CDR3 totals 16 residues.